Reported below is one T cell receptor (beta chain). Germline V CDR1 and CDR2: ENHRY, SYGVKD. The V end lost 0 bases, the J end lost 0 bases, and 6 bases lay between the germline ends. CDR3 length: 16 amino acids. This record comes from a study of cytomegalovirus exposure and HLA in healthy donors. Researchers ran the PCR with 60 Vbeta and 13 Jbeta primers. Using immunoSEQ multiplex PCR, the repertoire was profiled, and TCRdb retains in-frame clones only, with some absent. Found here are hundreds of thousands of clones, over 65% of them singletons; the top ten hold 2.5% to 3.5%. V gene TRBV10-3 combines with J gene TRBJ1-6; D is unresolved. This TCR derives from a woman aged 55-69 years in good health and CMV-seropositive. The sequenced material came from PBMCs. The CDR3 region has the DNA TGTGCCATCAGTGAGTCGAGGAGCTCCTATAATTCACCCCTCCACTTT. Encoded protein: CAISESRSSYNSPLHF.